This T cell receptor (beta chain) was profiled in a study of control samples from healthy donors and cancer patients. The germline V and J ends were trimmed by 7 bases and 7 bases, with 19 bases remaining between them. The CDR3 sequence is 14 residues long. Germline V gene lookup returns CDR1 MDHEN and CDR2 SYDVKM. Libraries were prepared by immunoSEQ multiplex PCR; TCRdb keeps only in-frame clonotypes and omits some of them. The sample holds tens of thousands of clones, approximately 90% seen once. The chain combines TRBV28 with TRBJ1-2; D gene ambiguous. Sequenced: blood. The receptor's source is a woman younger than 45 in good health. CDR3 bases: TGTGCCAGCATCCCGGGTGGGGTTTTGGGTGGCTACACCTTC. Its translation: CASIPGGVLGGYTF.